Listed below are T cell receptor beta chains from one sample, sequenced in a study of blood T cell repertoires in COVID-19. TCRdb's table, derived via immunoSEQ multiplex PCR, lists solely in-frame clones and lacks some. This sample has 250,000 to 300,000 clones, with about nine tenths found just once. The sample taken for sequencing was PBMCs or T cells enriched from blood (not recorded which). The receptors come from a woman in her thirties or forties who had recovered from COVID-19. Each CDR3 is given without its conserved first and last residue. Expanded clones are given a class, and other clones once, few, many or no size at all.

clone size	V gene	J gene	CDR3 protein
-	TRBV12-3/TRBV12-4	TRBJ2-2	ASRVASTGELF
-	TRBV7-3	TRBJ2-1	ASSYTSGGYNEQF
once	TRBV29-1	TRBJ2-1	SVYSRQGAFSNEQF
-	TRBV2	TRBJ1-4	ASRGLDEKLF
-	TRBV24-1	TRBJ2-3	ATSDAVGTDTQY
-	TRBV5-1	TRBJ2-2	ASSSTANTGELF
-	TRBV5-5	TRBJ2-1	ASSLDGGSGQF
-	TRBV4-1	TRBJ1-2	ASRPTGGSGYT
-	TRBV7-6	TRBJ2-7	ASSLLETGFNEQY
-	TRBV5-4	TRBJ1-3	ASSLDPRREGNTIY
-	TRBV11-3	TRBJ2-1	ASSWGRDGEQF
-	TRBV9	TRBJ2-7	ASSAGQGLPYEQY
-	TRBV19	TRBJ1-5	ASSISGAERELQPQH
-	TRBV11-1	TRBJ2-7	ASSRGLDYEQY
-	TRBV5-4	TRBJ2-7	ASSLVGQSSYEQY
-	TRBV3-1/TRBV3-2	TRBJ1-5	ASSQGTGGSNQPQH
-	TRBV15	TRBJ2-5	ATASGRVVETQY